The 12 T cell receptor beta chains below were found in one sample sequenced in a study of T-cell reconstitution after alpha-beta-depleted transplantation in children. TCRbeta library preparation incorporated unique molecular identifiers. TCRdb reprocessed the PCR reads via MiXCR and lists one record per CDR3 protein. The data hold 45,000 to 50,000 distinct CDR3 sequences, with under 60% observed a single time. Sequencing used peripheral blood, obtained before TCRalphabeta/CD19-depleted stem cell transplant. Receptor source: a boy under two years old with SCID, due to receive a stem cell transplant.

This clonotype appeared a few times. V and J are TRBV6-1 and TRBJ2-1, with 9 bases that match TRBD1. The germline gives CDR1 MNHNS, CDR2 SASEGT. V lost 6 bases to trimming and J lost 4 bases; unmatched junction nucleotides: 10. The CDR3 loop spans 16 amino acids. CDR3 sequence: CASRPTTGGAYNEQFF. The CDR3 DNA is TGTGCCAGCAGACCTACTACAGGGGGCGCTTACAATGAGCAGTTCTTC.

The rearrangement links TRBV7-8 to TRBJ1-4, with 10 nucleotides matching TRBD1. The V gene end was trimmed by 3 bases and the J gene end by 8 bases; junction bases not matched to a gene: 3. CDR3 length equals 14 residues. CDR1 and CDR2 from the germline V gene are SGHVS and FQNEAQ. CDR3 sequence (DNA): TGTGCCAGCAGCTTGACAGGGGGCCAGGAAAAACTGTTTTTT. Encoded protein: CASSLTGGQEKLFF. Based on the CDR3 plus reference TRBV7-8 and TRBJ1-4, the full variable domain is GAGVSQSPRYKVAKRGQDVALRCDPISGHVSLFWYQQALGQGPEFLTYFQNEAQLDKSGLPSDRFFAERPEGSVSTLKIQRTQQEDSAVYLCASSLTGGQEKLFFGSGTQLSVL.

A few counts support this clonotype. V is TRBV28 and J is TRBJ2-3; D unresolved. V gave up 5 bases and J gave up 3 bases, with 21 bases separating them. The CDR3 extends over 17 amino acids. Germline loops: CDR1 MDHEN, CDR2 SYDVKM. CDR3: CASSPLALGPQTDTQYF. The CDR3 DNA follows: TGTGCCAGCAGTCCCCTTGCCCTAGGTCCTCAGACAGATACGCAGTATTTT.

CDR3 in amino acids: CASSLQGEDSPLHF. In DNA form, the CDR3 reads TGTGCCAGCAGCCTACAGGGGGAGGATTCACCCCTCCACTTT. This rearrangement joins TRBV6-1 to TRBJ1-6; 8 nucleotides align to TRBD1. The V segment lost 6 bases and the J segment 8 bases; nucleotides outside the gene matches: 6. Germline V lookup: CDR1 MNHNS, CDR2 SASEGT. This CDR3 comprises 14 residues.

This chain joins TRBV7-3 and TRBJ1-2; possibly TRBD1 for D (6 bases). V shed 1 base and J shed 5 bases, with 14 bases lying between them. Looked up from germline, CDR1 is SGHTA and CDR2 is FQGTGA. The CDR3 is 15 amino acids. In DNA form, the CDR3 reads TGTGCCAGCAGCTTAAACGGGGGCGCCGTTTATGGCTACACCTTC. Protein sequence: CASSLNGGAVYGYTF.

The rearrangement uses TRBV6-1 and TRBJ1-1; maybe TRBD1 (5 bases). The CDR3 spans 14 residues. Germline assignment: CDR1 MNHNS and CDR2 SASEGT. V dropped 7 bases and J dropped 1 base, with 13 bases sitting between them. CDR3 amino acids: CASTPGVANTEAFF. The CDR3 DNA sequence: TGTGCCAGCACGCCGGGGGTAGCGAACACTGAAGCTTTCTTT.

The chain uses TRBV20-1 and TRBJ2-1; the D gene could be TRBD1 or TRBD2 (5 bases each). The CDR3 totals 13 residues. The V end was cut by 3 bases, the J end by 4 bases, with 10 bases between. Germline CDR1 reads DFQATT; CDR2 reads SNEGSKA (reference sequence). The CDR3 nucleotides read TGCAGTGCTAGTGTCTGGGGGTACAATGAGCAGTTCTTC. Residues: CSASVWGYNEQFF.

On this clonotype: Being one base from a much bigger clone, this may be a read error. The CDR3 region has the DNA TGTGCCAGCAGAGAATACGGGGGGTTAGCTTTCTTT. The encoded protein is CASREYGGLAFF. The chain recombines TRBV2 with TRBJ1-1, with D tentatively TRBD1 (5 bases). This CDR3 comprises 12 residues. V shed 6 bases and J shed 10 bases, with 15 bases lying between them. Germline V CDR1 and CDR2: SNHLY, FYNNEI.

The J gene is TRBJ2-5, the V gene TRBV20-1; D uncertain. Trimming shortened V by 3 bases and J by 1 base, and 6 bases separated the two germline ends. The CDR3 loop spans 12 amino acids. The germline gives CDR1 DFQATT, CDR2 SNEGSKA (reference sequence). The CDR3 DNA sequence: TGCAGTGCTAGTTCTTTCCAAGAGACCCAGTACTTC. Its translation is CSASSFQETQYF.

The genes are TRBV6-1 and TRBJ1-5, with 7 bases aligning to TRBD1. The CDR3 consists of 18 residues. The V and J ends lost 6 bases and 2 bases, in that order; junction bases with no gene match: 16. Germline V gene data show CDR1 as MNHNS and CDR2 as SASEGT. This chain's CDR3 is CASRKSRGGGGGNQPQHF. In nucleotides, the CDR3 is TGTGCCAGCAGAAAAAGCCGAGGGGGCGGGGGAGGCAATCAGCCCCAGCATTTT.

This CDR3 reads CASSKSTGGGETQYF. The CDR3 nucleotides read TGTGCCAGCAGCAAGTCGACAGGGGGAGGAGAGACCCAGTACTTC. This chain uses TRBV5-4 with TRBJ2-5; 9 bases are a match to TRBD1. Germline V gives CDR1 SGHNT, CDR2 YYREEE (reference sequence). CDR3 length: 15 residues. V gave up 4 bases and J gave up 4 bases; unmatched junction bases: 8.

This clonotype has a handful of counts. This chain links TRBV5-1 with TRBJ2-1, with 10 bases aligning to TRBD2. The germline CDR1 and CDR2 sequences are SGHRS and YFSETQ. CDR3 size: 15 residues. The J segment lost 6 bases and the V segment lost 2 bases, leaving 5 bases of the junction unmatched. The CDR3 is CASSLQRGGLNEQFF. The CDR3 DNA is TGCGCCAGCAGCTTACAGCGGGGGGGCCTCAATGAGCAGTTCTTC.